The 27 T cell receptor beta chains below were found in one sample sequenced in a study of blood T cell repertoires in COVID-19. This table comes from immunoSEQ multiplex PCR, and its TCRdb copy is limited to in-frame clones, with some not included. Of 300,000 to 400,000 clones in the sample, more than 70% are singletons; the top ten hold approximately 3%. Sequencing was carried out using peripheral blood. These receptor sequences come from a woman aged 25-40 years with COVID-19, enrolled during active disease.

The CDR3 spells CASSFRGQDYGYTF. In nucleotides, the CDR3 is TGTGCCAGCAGCTTTAGGGGGCAGGACTATGGCTACACCTTC. J is TRBJ1-2 and V is TRBV5-6; 7 bases match TRBD1. Germline CDR1 SGHDT, CDR2 YYEEEE. J gave up 3 bases and V 2 bases, and 4 bases lay outside the gene matches. The CDR3 contains 14 residues.

On this clone itself: The sample holds other DNA sequences that translate to the same CDR3. The genes are TRBV5-4 and TRBJ2-1; a possible D gene is TRBD2 (6 bases). V was pared by 5 bases and J by 4 bases, with 16 bases between. This CDR3 has 15 amino acids. CDR1 is SGHNT, CDR2 YYREEE, per germline (reference sequence). DNA of the CDR3: TGTGCCAGCAGTACCGGGACTGGAGGGTACAATGAGCAGTTCTTC. Translated: CASSTGTGGYNEQFF. The complete variable domain, with remaining parts taken from reference TRBV5-4 and TRBJ2-1, reads ETGVTQSPTHLIKTRGQQVTLRCSSQSGHNTVSWYQQALGQGPQFIFQYYREEENGRGNFPPRFSGLQFPNYSSELNVNALELDDSALYLCASSTGTGGYNEQFFGPGTRLTVL.

V is TRBV5-5 and J is TRBJ2-1, with 10 bases matching TRBD2. V shed 2 bases, J shed 6 bases, and the junction held 11 bases outside the gene matches. The length of the CDR3 is 17 residues. From germline, CDR1 is SGHKS and CDR2 YYEKEE (reference sequence). The DNA for the CDR3 is TGTGCCAGCAGCTTCCGGACTAGCGGAGGGGGGGGCAATGAGCAGTTCTTC. Its translation is CASSFRTSGGGGNEQFF.

The table lists this clone with a few counts. The V gene is TRBV12-3 or TRBV12-4, the J gene TRBJ1-2; 7 bases are shared with TRBD1. V shed 6 bases and J 7 bases; nucleotides not matched to a gene: 8. This CDR3 has 13 amino acids. The CDR3 DNA sequence: TGTGCCAGCAGCATGGGGGGACAGAGTGGCTACACCTTC. It codes for CASSMGGQSGYTF.

This sequence joins TRBV7-2 and TRBJ2-4, with D perhaps TRBD1 (5 bases). This CDR3 region has 14 residues. V dropped 1 base and J dropped 8 bases, with 12 bases sitting between them. Germline values: CDR1 SGHTA, CDR2 FQGNSA. The CDR3 DNA reads TGTGCCAGCAGCTTAGAACAGGACCCGGACATTCAGTACTTC. Amino acids: CASSLEQDPDIQYF. Full variable domain (missing parts from reference TRBV7-2 and TRBJ2-4): GAGVSQSPSNKVTEKGKDVELRCDPISGHTALYWYRQSLGQGLEFLIYFQGNSAPDKSGLPSDRFSAERTGGSVSTLTIQRTQQEDSAVYLCASSLEQDPDIQYFGAGTRLSVL.

The rearrangement links TRBV4-3 to TRBJ2-1; D gene ambiguous. This CDR3 spans 18 amino acids. V shed 3 bases and J shed 0 bases, with 18 bases lying between them. Germline CDR1 LGHNA, CDR2 YSLEER. The CDR3, as DNA: TGCGCCAGCAGCCAGGATTCAGGTTCCCCGAGCTCCTACAATGAGCAGTTCTTC. The encoded protein is CASSQDSGSPSSYNEQFF.

This clone was detected once. V and J are TRBV7-2 and TRBJ1-6; the D is unclear. The CDR3 is 16 residues long. CDR1 and CDR2 from the germline V gene are SGHTA and FQGNSA. Trimming cost V 4 bases and J 0 bases, with 10 bases left between them. The CDR3 coding sequence is TGTGCCAGCAGCTCGAAAAGCACCTCCTATAATTCACCCCTCCACTTT. Translated: CASSSKSTSYNSPLHF. Looking up the rest from reference TRBV7-2 and TRBJ1-6 gives the full variable domain: GAGVSQSPSNKVTEKGKDVELRCDPISGHTALYWYRQSLGQGLEFLIYFQGNSAPDKSGLPSDRFSAERTGGSVSTLTIQRTQQEDSAVYLCASSSKSTSYNSPLHFGNGTRLTVT.

This chain links TRBV4-3 with TRBJ1-1; a possible D gene is TRBD1 (5 bases). CDR3 size: 14 residues. Trimming cost V 4 bases and J 1 base, with 10 bases left between them. The germline V gene has CDR1 LGHNA and CDR2 YSLEER. Written as DNA, the CDR3 is TGCGCCAGCAGCCCTAAGACAGCGAACACTGAAGCTTTCTTT. This encodes CASSPKTANTEAFF.

This chain uses TRBV7-2 with TRBJ1-1; TRBD1 is a possible D gene (6 bases). The germline V and J ends were trimmed by 2 bases and 8 bases, with 12 bases remaining between them. The V gene's germline CDR1 is SGHTA and CDR2 FQGNSA. The CDR3 sequence is 13 residues long. This chain's CDR3 is CASSLYGQREAFF. The CDR3, as DNA: TGTGCCAGCAGCTTATATGGACAGAGAGAAGCTTTCTTT. The full variable domain, its missing parts supplied by reference TRBV7-2 and TRBJ1-1, is GAGVSQSPSNKVTEKGKDVELRCDPISGHTALYWYRQSLGQGLEFLIYFQGNSAPDKSGLPSDRFSAERTGGSVSTLTIQRTQQEDSAVYLCASSLYGQREAFFGQGTRLTVV.

This clone was recorded once. The V and J genes are TRBV6-6 and TRBJ2-1; 7 positions agree with TRBD2. This CDR3 spans 15 amino acids. Germline CDR1 MNHNY, CDR2 SVGAGI (reference sequence). J gave up 6 bases and V 6 bases, and 11 bases lay outside the gene matches. The CDR3 DNA follows: TGTGCCAGCAGGACGCTCGGACTAGTTGGCAATGAGCAGTTCTTC. This translates into CASRTLGLVGNEQFF.

V gene TRBV13 combines with J gene TRBJ2-1; 9 positions agree with TRBD1. CDR1 and CDR2 from the germline V gene are PRHDT and FYEKMQ (reference sequence). J lost 6 bases, V lost 5 bases, and 11 bases had no gene match. This CDR3 comprises 16 residues. The CDR3 region is CASSILGTGFSNEQFF. In DNA, the CDR3 is TGTGCCAGCAGCATCCTGGGGACAGGGTTTAGCAATGAGCAGTTCTTC.

This clone was recorded only once. The rearrangement joins TRBV3-1 (or the pseudogene TRBV3-2) to TRBJ1-5; 9 nucleotides match TRBD1. The CDR3 loop spans 14 amino acids. V lost 3 bases, J lost 7 bases, and 4 bases stayed unmatched. Per the germline V gene, CDR1 is LGHDT and CDR2 is YNNKEL (reference sequence). The CDR3 loop is CASSHGTGNQPQHF. Written as DNA, the CDR3 is TGTGCCAGCAGCCATGGGACAGGGAACCAGCCCCAGCATTTT.

V and J are TRBV30 and TRBJ2-1; the D gene is possibly TRBD1 (7 bases). V was cut by 4 bases and J by 5 bases, with 12 bases left in between. The CDR3 consists of 13 residues. Germline values: CDR1 GTSNPN, CDR2 SVGIG (reference sequence). The chain's CDR3 is CAWMAGGNNEQFF. The CDR3 DNA reads as TGTGCCTGGATGGCAGGGGGGAACAATGAGCAGTTCTTC.

The chain employs TRBV6-5 and TRBJ2-5; tentative D call: TRBD1 (5 bases). The CDR3 runs 14 residues. CDR1 is MNHEY and CDR2 is SVGAGI in the germline V gene. V lost 6 bases and J 5 bases, leaving 16 bases between the germline ends. The CDR3 loop is CASRNTGGGETQYF. CDR3 nucleotide sequence: TGTGCCAGCAGGAATACAGGTGGTGGGGAGACCCAGTACTTC.

V gene TRBV7-9 combines with J gene TRBJ1-1; 11 nucleotides align to TRBD1. This CDR3 has 15 residues. In germline, CDR1 is SEHNR, CDR2 FQNEAQ (reference sequence). With V trimmed by 5 bases and J by 5 bases, 7 bases remained unmatched. The CDR3 region has the DNA TGTGCCAGCAGCCCGGACAGGGGGCGATGGACTGAAGCTTTCTTT. Its protein product is CASSPDRGRWTEAFF.

This clone came up once. The V call is TRBV10-3, the J call TRBJ2-1, with 10 nucleotides matching TRBD2. J lost 5 bases, V lost 6 bases, and 7 bases had no gene match. In germline, CDR1 is ENHRY, CDR2 SYGVKD. The length of the CDR3 is 15 residues. This chain's CDR3 is CAISASGRVDNEQFF. As DNA, the CDR3 is TGTGCCATCAGCGCCAGCGGGAGGGTCGACAATGAGCAGTTCTTC.

This rearrangement joins TRBV10-3 to TRBJ1-2; 9 bases match TRBD1. Looked up from germline, CDR1 is ENHRY and CDR2 is SYGVKD. There are 14 residues in the CDR3. V lost 4 bases to trimming and J lost 4 bases; unmatched junction nucleotides: 4. The CDR3 DNA is TGTGCCATCAGTGGAGACAGGGGGAGCTATGGCTACACCTTC. The encoded protein is CAISGDRGSYGYTF.

The gene calls are TRBV7-9 and TRBJ2-4, with TRBD1 identical over 7 bases. The ends lost 0 bases at V and 3 bases at J; junction bases unmatched: 2. Per the germline V gene, CDR1 is SEHNR and CDR2 is FQNEAQ (reference sequence). The CDR3 is made up of 15 amino acids. The DNA of the CDR3 is TGTGCCAGCAGCTTAGCTACAGGGGTCAAAAACATTCAGTACTTC. Translated, it gives CASSLATGVKNIQYF.

This chain connects TRBV27 to TRBJ2-7; 10 bases fit TRBD1. The CDR3 runs to 16 residues. Germline V lookup: CDR1 MNHEY, CDR2 SMNVEV (reference sequence). The junction had 3 bases not matched to a gene; V was cut back by 0 bases and J by 1 base. The CDR3 is CASSLSRDRGSYEQYF. The CDR3 DNA is TGTGCCAGCAGTTTATCTAGGGACAGGGGATCCTACGAGCAGTACTTC.

The chain uses TRBV4-1 and TRBJ2-7; D is unclear. This CDR3 spans 13 amino acids. Germline V gene lookup returns CDR1 MGHRA and CDR2 YSYEKL. V lost 3 bases and J lost 1, with 7 bases in between. This CDR3 is CASSQSHSYEQYF. As DNA, the CDR3 is TGCGCCAGCAGCCAGAGCCATTCCTACGAGCAGTACTTC.

The chain carries TRBV24-1 and TRBJ2-7; 8 nucleotides align to TRBD1. Germline CDR1 and CDR2: KGHDR and SFDVKD. The V gene end was trimmed by 3 bases and the J gene end by 0 bases; junction bases not matched to a gene: 6. The CDR3 has 16 residues. The CDR3 DNA is TGTGCCACCAGTGATGTCGACAGGGGCGGCTCCTACGAGCAGTACGTC. Translating gives CATSDVDRGGSYEQYV.

This chain joins TRBV4-1 and TRBJ1-1, with D possibly being TRBD1 (6 bases). V lost 1 base, J lost 5 bases, and 11 bases lay in between. The germline gives CDR1 MGHRA, CDR2 YSYEKL. This CDR3 has 14 residues. The DNA of the CDR3 is TGCGCCAGCAGCCAAGTCCAGGGGCGAACTGAAGCTTTCTTT. The encoded protein is CASSQVQGRTEAFF.

J is TRBJ2-3 and V is TRBV2; 8 nucleotides agree with TRBD1. CDR1 is SNHLY, CDR2 FYNNEI, per germline. The CDR3 is 13 amino acids. J lost 3 bases, V lost 6 bases, and 2 bases had no gene match. The CDR3 sequence is CASRDRATDTQYF. The CDR3 DNA follows: TGTGCCAGCAGGGACAGGGCTACAGATACGCAGTATTTT.

V is TRBV28 and J is TRBJ1-5, with 8 bases that match TRBD1. This CDR3 is built from 14 residues. CDR1 is MDHEN, CDR2 SYDVKM, per germline. V lost 6 bases, J lost 4 bases, and 5 bases stayed unmatched. The CDR3 DNA reads as TGTGCCAGCAGACAGGGGGGGGAGAATCAGCCCCAGCATTTT. The encoded protein is CASRQGGENQPQHF.

This clone was observed a few times. The rearrangement uses TRBV7-9 and TRBJ1-1; D possibly corresponds to TRBD1 (5 bases). Deletions cut 1 base from V and 3 bases from J, with 9 bases between. Per the germline V gene, CDR1 is SEHNR and CDR2 is FQNEAQ (reference sequence). This CDR3 contains 14 residues. CDR3 amino acids: CASSLEIGDTEAFF. The CDR3, as DNA: TGTGCCAGCAGCTTAGAAATAGGGGACACTGAAGCTTTCTTT.

Regarding this clone: The junction differs from germline at one of its ends, possibly a read error. The chain links TRBV7-7 to TRBJ2-1; 15 bases align to TRBD2. Germline assignment: CDR1 SSHAT and CDR2 FNYEAQ (reference sequence). This CDR3 region has 18 residues. CDR3: CASSSGTSGGSSYNEQFF. The CDR3 nucleotides read TGTGCTAGCAGCTCCGGGACTAGCGGGGGGAGCTCCTACAATGAGCAGTTCTTC.

The CDR3, as DNA: TGCGCCAGCAGCCCCGACGGGGACTATGGCTACACCTTC. Its translation is CASSPDGDYGYTF. V is TRBV5-1 and J is TRBJ1-2; D remains unclear. This CDR3 contains 13 residues. Germline-derived CDR1 and CDR2 are SGHRS and YFSETQ. Trimming shortened V by 4 bases and J by 3 bases, and 10 bases separated the two germline ends.